This is a list of T cell receptor beta chains from one sample in a study of metastatic and nonmetastatic thyroid tumors. TCRdb reprocessed the PCR reads using MiXCR. The sample records about 40,000 clones, 17% being singletons. Sequenced material: tumor tissue. The receptors originated from a female donor with papillary thyroid cancer or a benign thyroid nodule (not recorded which). Some clones in this sample may be carry-over from other donors' samples. Both conserved end residues are part of each CDR3. Each record gives: J gene, V gene, D gene, clone size, CDR3 DNA, CDR3 protein. The D gene is left open where the match is weak. Size values are once, few and many counts, or a class for expanded clones, and some rows have none.

J: TRBJ2-1
V: TRBV15
D: .
size: many
DNA: TGTGCCACCAGCAGAGATGGGGGAGGCGAGCAGTTCTTC
CDR3: CATSRDGGGEQFF

J: TRBJ2-7
V: TRBV11-1
D: .
size: once
DNA: TGTTCCAGCAGCTACACTTTAACCGGGGCACGGATGCCCGAGCAGTACTTC
CDR3: CSSSYTLTGARMPEQYF

J: TRBJ2-3
V: TRBV6-1
D: .
size: many
DNA: TGTGCCAGCAGTCCAGTCTTAGCGGTTAGCACAGATACGCAGTATTTT
CDR3: CASSPVLAVSTDTQYF

J: TRBJ1-1
V: TRBV18
D: .
size: .
DNA: TGTGCCAGCTACTTGGAAAGAATAAACACTGAAGCTTTCTTT
CDR3: CASYLERINTEAFF

J: TRBJ2-3
V: TRBV6-2/TRBV6-3
D: TRBD2
size: .
DNA: TGTTCCAGCAGTTACTCTCGGACTAGCGGGAGGGTTATGGATACGCAGTATTTT
CDR3: CSSSYSRTSGRVMDTQYF

J: TRBJ2-2
V: TRBV27
D: .
size: many
DNA: TGTGCCAGCAGTTTATCCCGACTGGCCGGGGAGCTGTTTTTT
CDR3: CASSLSRLAGELFF

J: TRBJ2-1
V: TRBV10-3
D: TRBD2
size: few
DNA: TGTGCCATCAGTTGCTACTTTCTAGCGGGGAACAATGAGCAGTTCTTC
CDR3: CAISCYFLAGNNEQFF

J: TRBJ1-1
V: TRBV29-1
D: TRBD1
size: many
DNA: TGCAGCGTTGAATATCGGGACAGGGGACTGAACACTGAAGCTTTCTTT
CDR3: CSVEYRDRGLNTEAFF

J: TRBJ1-4
V: TRBV20-1
D: .
size: many
DNA: TGCAGTGCTAGAGACCTCGTTGCAACTAATGAAAAACTGTTTTTT
CDR3: CSARDLVATNEKLFF

J: TRBJ2-3
V: TRBV6-2/TRBV6-3
D: .
size: few
DNA: TGTGCCAGCAGTTACTCGTGGCTAGCAAAAGATACGCAGTATTTT
CDR3: CASSYSWLAKDTQYF

J: TRBJ2-4
V: TRBV7-2
D: .
size: many
DNA: TGTGCCAGCAGCTTAGGTAACCCAAACATTCAGTACTTC
CDR3: CASSLGNPNIQYF

J: TRBJ2-6
V: TRBV11-2
D: .
size: .
DNA: TGTGCCAACAGCTTATACTCGACCTCTGGGGTCAACGTCCTGACTTTC
CDR3: CANSLYSTSGVNVLTF

J: TRBJ1-1
V: TRBV3-1
D: TRBD1
size: .
DNA: TGTGCCAGCAGCCGGGACAGCGAGTTAAAGATGAACACTGAAGCTTTCTTT
CDR3: CASSRDSELKMNTEAFF

J: TRBJ2-7
V: TRBV6-1
D: .
size: many
DNA: TGTGCCAGCAGTAAAACAGGAGGCCCCTCCTACGAGCAGTACTTC
CDR3: CASSKTGGPSYEQYF

J: TRBJ2-1
V: TRBV20-1
D: TRBD2
size: many
DNA: TGCAGTGCCGTACTATTCCTAGCGGGGCGCTACAATGAGCAGTTCTTC
CDR3: CSAVLFLAGRYNEQFF

J: TRBJ2-2
V: TRBV6-6
D: TRBD2
size: many
DNA: TGTGCCACAGCACCGGGACTAGCGAGAACGGGGATTAACACCGGGGAGCTGTTTTTT
CDR3: CATAPGLARTGINTGELFF

J: TRBJ1-2
V: TRBV11-3
D: .
size: many
DNA: TGTGCCAGCAGCTTAGAGGGGCACCCGGCGGGCTACACCTTC
CDR3: CASSLEGHPAGYTF

J: TRBJ2-1
V: TRBV6-2/TRBV6-3
D: TRBD2
size: .
DNA: TGTGCCAGCAGTTCCCTAGCGGATAGCTCCTACAATGGGCAGTTCTTC
CDR3: CASSSLADSSYNGQFF

J: TRBJ2-3
V: TRBV11-3
D: TRBD2
size: many
DNA: TGTGCCAGCAGCTTATTCTTGGGACTAGCGGTAACCACAGATACGCAGTATTTT
CDR3: CASSLFLGLAVTTDTQYF

J: TRBJ1-1
V: TRBV6-2/TRBV6-3
D: .
size: .
DNA: TGCGCCAGCAGCTGGCCTCGGGGAGGTGATGAAGCTTTCTTT
CDR3: CASSWPRGGDEAFF

J: TRBJ1-2
V: TRBV5-1
D: .
size: many
DNA: TGCGCCAGCAGAGGACGGCACGCGTTTTCTAACTATGGCTACACCTTC
CDR3: CASRGRHAFSNYGYTF

J: TRBJ2-7
V: TRBV13
D: .
size: .
DNA: TGTGCCAGCAGCTTAAACTCCGGGCAGGGCCCCTACGAGCAGTACTTC
CDR3: CASSLNSGQGPYEQYF

J: TRBJ2-2
V: TRBV19
D: TRBD2
size: many
DNA: TGTGCCAGTCACCCCAGCGGGACGGCCGGGGAGCTGTTTTTT
CDR3: CASHPSGTAGELFF

J: TRBJ1-4
V: TRBV30
D: .
size: .
DNA: TGTGCCTGGAGTGGGGGACTGGGTAATGAAAAACTGTTTTTT
CDR3: CAWSGGLGNEKLFF